This is a list of T cell receptor beta chains from one sample in a study of blood T cell repertoires in COVID-19. Assay: immunoSEQ multiplex PCR; the TCRdb copy retains only in-frame clones and omits some. Of 300,000 to 400,000 clones listed, 85% to 90% are singletons. Specimen: peripheral blood. The source is a woman aged 70 to 79 with COVID-19, enrolled during active disease. Both conserved end residues are part of each CDR3. A D gene is named only where the DNA matches it firmly. Clone size is given for some rows only: seen once, a few or many times, or a class if the clone is expanded.

CDR3: CASSRGLGGNTIYF
DNA: TGTGCCAGTAGTAGGGGCCTGGGAGGAAACACCATATATTTT
size: once
D: .
V: TRBV19
J: TRBJ1-3

CDR3: CASRGQGANSPLHF
DNA: TGTGCCAGCAGAGGTCAGGGGGCTAATTCACCCCTCCACTTT
size: .
D: TRBD1
V: TRBV6-4
J: TRBJ1-6

CDR3: CASSLASGTGGETQYF
DNA: TGTGCCAGCAGCTTAGCCTCCGGGACAGGGGGTGAGACCCAGTACTTC
size: .
D: TRBD1
V: TRBV7-9
J: TRBJ2-5

CDR3: CASSLAASGGAARETQYF
DNA: TGTGCCAGCAGCTTGGCGGCTAGCGGGGGGGCGGCTAGGGAGACCCAGTACTTC
size: .
D: TRBD2
V: TRBV5-5
J: TRBJ2-5

CDR3: CASSYRGGGSETQYF
DNA: TGTGCCAGCAGCTACCGCGGGGGGGGCTCAGAGACCCAGTACTTC
size: once
D: TRBD2
V: TRBV11-2
J: TRBJ2-5

CDR3: CASSRGQFNYGYTF
DNA: TGTGCCAGCAGCAGGGGACAGTTTAACTATGGCTACACCTTC
size: .
D: TRBD1
V: TRBV7-9
J: TRBJ1-2

CDR3: CASSLEGRGQGGYGYTF
DNA: TGTGCCAGCAGCTTAGAAGGACGGGGGCAGGGAGGGTATGGCTACACCTTC
size: .
D: .
V: TRBV7-2
J: TRBJ1-2

CDR3: CATSDPPGQGRNTIYF
DNA: TGTGCCACCAGTGATCCTCCGGGACAGGGACGAAACACCATATATTTT
size: once
D: TRBD1
V: TRBV24-1
J: TRBJ1-3

CDR3: CASNEVVSYNSPLHF
DNA: TGTGCCAGCAACGAGGTGGTATCCTATAATTCACCCCTCCACTTT
size: .
D: .
V: TRBV2
J: TRBJ1-6

CDR3: CASSSLGGRDTEAFF
DNA: TGTGCCAGCAGTTCCCTCGGGGGGAGGGACACTGAAGCTTTCTTT
size: few
D: .
V: TRBV27
J: TRBJ1-1

CDR3: CASSPGQTLYGYTF
DNA: TGTGCCAGCAGCCCCGGACAGACTTTATATGGCTACACCTTC
size: .
D: .
V: TRBV5-6
J: TRBJ1-2

CDR3: CASNFNSNQPQHF
DNA: TGTGCCAGTAATTTTAATAGCAATCAGCCCCAGCATTTT
size: .
D: .
V: TRBV19
J: TRBJ1-5

CDR3: CASSFVGSPETQYF
DNA: TGTGCCAGCAGTTTTGTGGGGAGCCCAGAGACCCAGTACTTC
size: .
D: .
V: TRBV27
J: TRBJ2-5

CDR3: CASSLLGGRLYF
DNA: TGTGCCAGCAGCTTACTGGGGGGACGTCTATATTTT
size: .
D: .
V: TRBV7-3
J: TRBJ1-3

CDR3: CASSWAGNTEAFF
DNA: TGCGCCAGCAGCTGGGCCGGGAACACTGAAGCTTTCTTT
size: .
D: .
V: TRBV5-1
J: TRBJ1-1

CDR3: CASSESRGRTEAFF
DNA: TGCGCCAGCAGTGAGTCAAGAGGGAGAACTGAAGCTTTCTTT
size: few
D: .
V: TRBV10-1
J: TRBJ1-1

CDR3: CASSRTGQGELEEKLFF
DNA: TGTGCCAGTAGTAGAACGGGCCAGGGGGAGTTAGAAGAAAAACTGTTTTTT
size: few
D: TRBD1
V: TRBV19
J: TRBJ1-4

CDR3: CASSWSGDYEQYF
DNA: TGTGCCAGCAGTTGGTCAGGGGACTACGAGCAGTACTTC
size: .
D: .
V: TRBV27
J: TRBJ2-7

CDR3: CASSQGSGGKLNYGYTF
DNA: TGCGCCAGCAGCCAAGGATCCGGAGGAAAATTAAACTATGGCTACACCTTC
size: .
D: .
V: TRBV4-3
J: TRBJ1-2

CDR3: CASSERDSIYQPQHF
DNA: TGTGCCAGCAGTGAACGGGACAGCATTTATCAGCCCCAGCATTTT
size: .
D: TRBD1
V: TRBV6-1
J: TRBJ1-5

CDR3: CASSMGGGSDTQYF
DNA: TGTGCCAGTAGTATGGGGGGGGGATCAGATACGCAGTATTTT
size: .
D: TRBD2
V: TRBV19
J: TRBJ2-3

CDR3: CASSREAGGLLYEQYF
DNA: TGCGCCAGCAGCCGAGAGGCAGGGGGGCTTCTATACGAGCAGTACTTC
size: .
D: .
V: TRBV4-1
J: TRBJ2-7

CDR3: CASSQVGQRGGYTF
DNA: TGCGCCAGCAGCCAAGTAGGACAGAGGGGAGGCTACACCTTC
size: once
D: .
V: TRBV4-1
J: TRBJ1-2

CDR3: CASSPAGNYGYTF
DNA: TGTGCCAGCTCACCAGCAGGAAACTATGGCTACACCTTC
size: few
D: .
V: TRBV18
J: TRBJ1-2

CDR3: CASSLPGQGNNEQFF
DNA: TGTGCCAGCAGTTTACCGGGACAAGGGAACAATGAGCAGTTCTTC
size: .
D: .
V: TRBV28
J: TRBJ2-1

CDR3: CASSQAGFTDTQYF
DNA: TGCGCCAGCAGCCAAGCGGGGTTCACAGATACGCAGTATTTT
size: once
D: .
V: TRBV4-1
J: TRBJ2-3

CDR3: CASRGQGATDTQYF
DNA: TGCGCCAGCAGGGGACAGGGGGCCACAGATACGCAGTATTTT
size: .
D: TRBD1
V: TRBV5-1
J: TRBJ2-3

CDR3: CASSIVGQGSTEAFF
DNA: TGTGCCAGTAGTATAGTGGGACAGGGAAGTACTGAAGCTTTCTTT
size: .
D: TRBD1
V: TRBV19
J: TRBJ1-1

CDR3: CATSGGQGPLEQYF
DNA: TGTGCCACCAGTGGCGGACAGGGCCCTTTGGAGCAGTACTTC
size: few
D: TRBD1
V: TRBV24-1
J: TRBJ2-7

CDR3: CASSPGELNSPLHF
DNA: TGTGCCAGTAGTCCGGGAGAACTTAATTCACCCCTCCACTTT
size: .
D: .
V: TRBV19
J: TRBJ1-6

CDR3: CASSQADTTYEQYF
DNA: TGCGCCAGCAGCCAAGCCGACACCACCTACGAGCAGTACTTC
size: .
D: .
V: TRBV4-1
J: TRBJ2-7

CDR3: CASSLKRPAGGPQETQYF
DNA: TGTGCCAGCAGCTTAAAGCGCCCAGCGGGGGGCCCCCAAGAGACCCAGTACTTC
size: .
D: TRBD2
V: TRBV7-9
J: TRBJ2-5

CDR3: CASSSYGGYEQYF
DNA: TGTGCCAGCAGCTCATACGGGGGTTACGAGCAGTACTTC
size: .
D: .
V: TRBV11-2
J: TRBJ2-7

CDR3: CASSDPGTGNTIYF
DNA: TGTGCCAGTAGTGACCCGGGGACTGGAAACACCATATATTTT
size: once
D: .
V: TRBV19
J: TRBJ1-3

CDR3: CASSPGTSGGFQETQYF
DNA: TGCGCCAGCAGCCCTGGGACTAGCGGGGGTTTCCAAGAGACCCAGTACTTC
size: .
D: TRBD2
V: TRBV5-1
J: TRBJ2-5

CDR3: CASAGTGIGEQYF
DNA: TGTGCCTCCGCCGGGACAGGGATTGGGGAGCAGTACTTC
size: .
D: TRBD1
V: TRBV19
J: TRBJ2-7

CDR3: CSASPPGGEADTQYF
DNA: TGCAGTGCTAGTCCACCGGGGGGGGAAGCAGATACGCAGTATTTT
size: .
D: TRBD2
V: TRBV20-1
J: TRBJ2-3

CDR3: CASRKSPYGYTF
DNA: TGTGCCAGCAGGAAGAGCCCATATGGCTACACCTTC
size: .
D: .
V: TRBV27
J: TRBJ1-2